These 15 T cell receptor beta chains were sequenced from one sample in a study of blood T cells in healthy people across ages. The authors ran a second PCR of about 7 to 11 cycles using a sample-barcoded 5' primer and a J-beta primer mix. TCRdb used MiXCR to reprocess the 5' RACE reads, holding one entry per CDR3 protein. The sample comprises about 650,000 distinct CDR3 sequences, under 65% of which are singletons, and roughly 13% rests with the top ten. The sample taken for sequencing was blood. These TCRs come from a woman aged 80 or over in good health.

V is TRBV18 and J is TRBJ2-1; possible D gene TRBD1, 6 bases. Gene TRBJ2-7 matches the end of the DNA better, so the J call may be wrong. The germline gives CDR1 KGHSH, CDR2 LQKENI. The CDR3 has 16 amino acids. CDR3 nucleotides: TGTGCCAGCTCACCGAGGACAGTGGCTACTCGAAATGAGCAGTACTTC. Translation: CASSPRTVATRNEQYF.

Remarks on this clonotype: A read error may produce the germline difference seen at one junction end. The chain carries TRBV28 and TRBJ2-4; 10 bases fit TRBD2. The end of the DNA aligns better with TRBJ2-5, so the J call may be wrong. The CDR3 has 19 residues. The germline V gene has CDR1 MDHEN and CDR2 SYDVKM. In DNA form, the CDR3 reads TGTACCAGCAGTACCACAGGTTTAGGACTAGCGGTCTTAAAAGAGACCCAGTACTTC. This gives the protein CTSSTTGLGLAVLKETQYF.

In regard to this clonotype: One end of the junction fails to match germline, which may point to a read error. CDR3 in DNA: TGTGCCGGCAGCGTAGGGCTACAGGGGTCCAATTCACCCCTCCACTTT. Amino acid sequence: CAGSVGLQGSNSPLHF. The rearrangement links TRBV9 to TRBJ1-6; 7 nucleotides line up with TRBD1. CDR1 is SGDLS, CDR2 YYNGEE, per germline. The CDR3 is made up of 16 amino acids.

This clonotype was detected only once. With a much larger clone just one base away, this may be a read error. The chain joins TRBV14 to TRBJ2-1; no reliable D call. Matching the DNA end better, TRBJ2-7 makes the J call doubtful. The CDR3 runs to 11 residues. Germline loops: CDR1 SGHDN, CDR2 FVKESK. CDR3 bases: TGTGCCAGCAGCCAAGAGAACGAGCAGTACTTC. Protein product: CASSQENEQYF.

The chain carries TRBV29-1 and TRBJ1-1, with D possibly matching TRBD1 (5 bases). The CDR3 covers 15 residues. Trimming took off 3 bases at V and 4 bases at J, with 18 bases between the two ends. In germline, CDR1 is SQVTM, CDR2 ANQGSEA. The CDR3 nucleotides read TGCAGCGTTGACCTAAGGAGGTTGGGGGGCACTGAAGCTTTCTTT. It translates to CSVDLRRLGGTEAFF.

This sequence joins TRBV28 and TRBJ2-1; D possibly uses TRBD1 or TRBD2 (5 bases each). The germline V gene has CDR1 MDHEN and CDR2 SYDVKM. Trimming removed 8 bases at V and 7 bases at J, with 15 bases between. The CDR3 extends over 13 amino acids. The CDR3 is CASSWGIANEQFF. Written as DNA, the CDR3 is TGTGCCAGCTCCTGGGGGATTGCAAATGAGCAGTTCTTC.

This clonotype was seen more than once but under ten times. This chain uses TRBV7-2 with TRBJ2-2; 7 bases align to TRBD1. This CDR3 has 15 amino acids. The junction had 10 bases not matched to a gene; V was cut back by 7 bases and J by 5 bases. The germline gives CDR1 SGHTA, CDR2 FQGNSA. CDR3 DNA: TGTGCCAGCAACCGCGCGACAGGGAGTACCGGGGAGCTGTTTTTT. It encodes CASNRATGSTGELFF.

This clonotype was picked up many times. CDR3 region: CASANRGAGRRETQYF. CDR3 nucleotide sequence: TGTGCCAGCGCAAATCGAGGGGCAGGGCGAAGGGAGACCCAGTACTTC. The chain is built from TRBV12-3 or TRBV12-4 and TRBJ2-5; D tentatively fits TRBD1 or TRBD2 (5 bases each). V was cut by 8 bases and J by 5 bases, with 24 bases left in between. The CDR3 runs 16 residues.

Comments on this clonotype: This sequence may be a read error, since a much larger clone differs from it by one base. The rearrangement uses TRBV5-1 and TRBJ2-5; no reliable D call. The germline V gene has CDR1 SGHRS and CDR2 YFSETQ. The CDR3 contains 12 residues. V shed 7 bases and J shed 3 bases, with 10 bases lying between them. CDR3 loop: CASGYIEETQYF. Written as DNA, the CDR3 is TGCGCCAGCGGCTACATAGAAGAGACCCAGTACTTC.

This clonotype showed up just a few times. With a much larger clone just one base away, this may be a read error. V usage is TRBV6-6 and J usage is TRBJ2-6; D unclear. This CDR3 region has 13 residues. Per the germline V gene, CDR1 is MNHNY and CDR2 is SVGAGI (reference sequence). Trimming shortened V by 5 bases and J by 2 bases, and 4 bases separated the two germline ends. CDR3 DNA: TGTGCCAGCAGTCGTCCTGGGGCCAACGTCCTGACTTTC. It is translated as CASSRPGANVLTF.

CDR3 nucleotides: TGTGCCAGCAGTGCAGGGGGAAATCAGCCCCAGCATTTT. The encoded protein is CASSAGGNQPQHF. The genes are TRBV27 and TRBJ1-5, with TRBD1 matching over 7 bases. Germline CDR1 reads MNHEY; CDR2 reads SMNVEV (reference sequence). With V trimmed by 5 bases and J by 4 bases, 2 bases remained unmatched. The CDR3 runs to 13 residues.

The chain employs TRBV29-1 and TRBJ2-1; TRBD2 is a possible D gene (6 bases). V lost 1 base and J lost 8, with 18 bases in between. Germline CDR1 is SQVTM and CDR2 is ANQGSEA. CDR3 size: 15 residues. The CDR3 loop is CSVEVPAGSSHEQFF. CDR3 nucleotides: TGCAGCGTTGAAGTTCCAGCGGGCAGCTCCCATGAGCAGTTCTTC.

The rearrangement uses TRBV10-3 and TRBJ1-2; D possibly corresponds to TRBD1 (5 bases). V lost 2 bases, J lost 6 bases, and 16 bases lay in between. There are 15 residues in the CDR3. Germline CDR1 is ENHRY and CDR2 is SYGVKD. For the CDR3, the DNA is TGTGCCATCAGTGAGATCGGCAGCGTGGGGGATGGCTACACCTTC. Residues: CAISEIGSVGDGYTF.

This clonotype has ten or more counts. The CDR3 nucleotides are TGCGCCAGCAGTGAGTGGGACTCAGATACGCAGTATTTT. As protein: CASSEWDSDTQYF. This sequence joins TRBV10-1 and TRBJ2-3, with a possible D match to TRBD2 (6 bases). Trimming shortened V by 1 base and J by 4 bases, and 6 bases separated the two germline ends. CDR3 length: 13 residues. Looked up from germline, CDR1 is WNHNN and CDR2 is SYGVQD (reference sequence).

The genes are TRBV9 and TRBJ2-3, with 9 bases matching TRBD2. CDR1 SGDLS and CDR2 YYNGEE come from the germline V gene. V lost 8 bases and J lost 2; bases outside the gene matches: 9. The CDR3 spans 15 residues. Here the CDR3 DNA reads TGTGCCAGGGCCGCCCAGCGGGGGGCCACAGATACGCAGTATTTT. It is translated as CARAAQRGATDTQYF.